This T cell receptor (beta chain) was sequenced in a study of blood T cell repertoires in COVID-19 (dated by TCRdb to the early 2020s). For the wider study: Samples from collaborators originated in the United States, Italy and Spain and spanned both the acute and convalescent phases of COVID-19. The prospective study material was composed of cDNA or gDNA derived from T cells, B-cell-depleted T cells, or PBMCs. The dataset comprised deeply sampled blood TCRbeta repertoires from subjects exposed to, actively infected with, or recovered from COVID-19. The repertoires were released in a freely available public database meant as a resource for research on the immune response to SARS-CoV-2. The samples were drawn from the first 160 participants of the ongoing ImmuneRACE study and from over 950 subjects provided by 6 global collaborators. Nearly every sample came with metadata listing a de-identified subject ID, COVID-19 status, age in years and sex. Where HLA class I and class II types were available, the types were taken from metadata supplied by the sample provider, not from assay-based typing.

Note on this clone: Its cognate antigen has yet to be identified. Base qualities are not provided; no much larger clone lies one nucleotide away.

The immunoSEQ Assay, a bias-controlled multiplex PCR, was used to amplify TCRbeta CDR3 regions from genomic DNA. The study's own analysis went as follows. Within the assay, amplification of reference gene primers was used to estimate how many nucleated cells each sample contained. To quantify the absolute abundance of each unique TCRbeta CDR3 rearrangement, sequence reads were collapsed and filtered. Productive Simpson clonality was computed per sample as the square root of Simpson's diversity index over productive rearrangements. TCRdb provides this immuneACCESS table in a form limited to in-frame rearrangements. Some clones are lacking; in checked studies, under half of them reflect an unresolved V gene, and why the rest are absent is not known. V and J calls and clone size are copied from that table; D and trimming were computed from the DNA. A total of some 190,000 clones appear in this sample, about four fifths of them only once. The ten largest clones take up under 4% of the sample.

Enrolling through a virtual design, the prospective study's participants ranged in age from roughly 18 to 89 years and lived across 20 to 25 United States geographic areas. In the prospective study, cohorts were assigned on the basis of participant-reported clinical history obtained from a screening survey and a study questionnaire. Recovered participants in ImmuneRACE Cohort 3 were defined as having two consecutive negative NP/OP PCR tests, clearance from a healthcare professional, or resolution of symptoms. In the prospective study, mobile phlebotomists collected whole blood, serum and a nasopharyngeal or oropharyngeal swab from each participant. Participants in the prospective study had the option to provide additional blood draws and questionnaires over a roughly two-month period. Before DNA extraction, blood samples from the prospective study were shipped at room temperature or frozen. The study at large found these results: The quantity of clinical and demographic metadata differed by source and by participant and was supplied without curation.

Trimming removed 3 bases from V and 5 bases from J; the gene matches leave 5 bases unexplained. From cysteine to phenylalanine, the CDR3 is 14 amino acids long. Only the CDR3 DNA stays, 42 bases, in frame from base 1. Per the germline V gene, SNHLY is the CDR1 and FYNNEI is the CDR2. Sequenced: PBMCs or T cells enriched from blood (not recorded which). The TCR sequence derives from a young woman who had recovered from COVID-19. The sequence links TRBV2 to TRBJ2-5; 8 junctional bases match TRBD2. The CDR3 region reads CASSDGGGLETQYF. The nucleotides read TGTGCCAGCAGTGACGGCGGGGGGCTGGAGACCCAGTACTTC.